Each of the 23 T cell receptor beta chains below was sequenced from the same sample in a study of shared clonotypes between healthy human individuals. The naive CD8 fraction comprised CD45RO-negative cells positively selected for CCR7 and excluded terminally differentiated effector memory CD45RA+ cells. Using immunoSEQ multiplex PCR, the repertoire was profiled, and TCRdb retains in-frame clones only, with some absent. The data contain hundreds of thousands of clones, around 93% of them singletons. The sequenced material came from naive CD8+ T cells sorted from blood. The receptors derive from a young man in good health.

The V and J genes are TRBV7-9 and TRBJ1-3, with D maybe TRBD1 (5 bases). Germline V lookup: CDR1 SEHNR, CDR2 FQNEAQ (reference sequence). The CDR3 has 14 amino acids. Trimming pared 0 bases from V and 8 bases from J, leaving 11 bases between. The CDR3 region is CASSLAPTADTIYF. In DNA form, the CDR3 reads TGTGCCAGCAGCTTAGCGCCGACAGCGGACACCATATATTTT. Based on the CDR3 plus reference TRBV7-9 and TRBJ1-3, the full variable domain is DTGVSQNPRHKITKRGQNVTFRCDPISEHNRLYWYRQTLGQGPEFLTYFQNEAQLEKSRLLSDRFSAERPKGSFSTLEIQRTEQGDSAMYLCASSLAPTADTIYFGEGSWLTVV.

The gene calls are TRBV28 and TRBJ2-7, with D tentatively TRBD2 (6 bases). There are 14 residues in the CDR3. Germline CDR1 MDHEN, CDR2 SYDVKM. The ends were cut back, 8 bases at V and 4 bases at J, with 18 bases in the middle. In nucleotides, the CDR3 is TGTGCCAGCGCCGTACTAGAGCTAGCGTACGAGCAGTACTTC. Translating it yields CASAVLELAYEQYF. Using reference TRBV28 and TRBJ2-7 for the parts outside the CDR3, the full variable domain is DVKVTQSSRYLVKRTGEKVFLECVQDMDHENMFWYRQDPGLGLRLIYFSYDVKMKEKGDIPEGYSVSREKKERFSLILESASTNQTSMYLCASAVLELAYEQYFGPGTRLTVT.

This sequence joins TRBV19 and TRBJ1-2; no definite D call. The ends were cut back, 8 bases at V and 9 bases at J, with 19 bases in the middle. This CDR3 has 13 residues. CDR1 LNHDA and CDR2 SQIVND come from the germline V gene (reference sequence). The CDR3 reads CASVPRGRGSYTF. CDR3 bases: TGTGCCAGTGTCCCCCGGGGTAGAGGAAGCTACACCTTC.

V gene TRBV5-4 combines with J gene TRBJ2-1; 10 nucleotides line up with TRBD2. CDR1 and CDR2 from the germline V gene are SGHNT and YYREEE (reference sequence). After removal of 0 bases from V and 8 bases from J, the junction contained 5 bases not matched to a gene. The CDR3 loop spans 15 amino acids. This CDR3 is CASSLASGSVYEQFF. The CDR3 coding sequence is TGTGCCAGCAGCTTGGCTAGCGGGAGCGTCTATGAGCAGTTCTTC.

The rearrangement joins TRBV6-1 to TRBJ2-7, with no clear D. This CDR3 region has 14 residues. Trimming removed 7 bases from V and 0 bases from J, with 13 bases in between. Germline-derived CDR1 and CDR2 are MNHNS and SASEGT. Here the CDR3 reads CASNTPGVSYEQYF. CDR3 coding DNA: TGTGCCAGCAACACCCCCGGCGTCTCCTACGAGCAGTACTTC.

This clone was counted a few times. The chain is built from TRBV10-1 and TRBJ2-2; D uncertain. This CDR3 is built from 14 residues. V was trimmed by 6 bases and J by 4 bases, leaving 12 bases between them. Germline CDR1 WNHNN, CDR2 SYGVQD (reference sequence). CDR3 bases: TGCGCCAGCAGCGCTCATCTGACCACCGGGGAGCTGTTTTTT. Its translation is CASSAHLTTGELFF.

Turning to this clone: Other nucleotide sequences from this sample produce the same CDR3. The CDR3 reads CASSVAGETQYF. CDR3 DNA: TGTGCCAGCAGCGTAGCAGGGGAGACCCAGTACTTC. The rearrangement joins TRBV9 to TRBJ2-5; maybe TRBD1 (5 bases). The ends were cut back, 0 bases at V and 5 bases at J, with 5 bases in the middle. Germline CDR1 reads SGDLS; CDR2 reads YYNGEE. The CDR3 loop spans 12 amino acids.

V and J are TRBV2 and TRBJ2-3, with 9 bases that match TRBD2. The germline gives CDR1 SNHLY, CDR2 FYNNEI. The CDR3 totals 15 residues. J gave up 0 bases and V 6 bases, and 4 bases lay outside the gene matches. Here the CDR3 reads CASRPLAGSTDTQYF. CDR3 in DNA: TGTGCCAGCAGGCCGCTAGCGGGAAGCACAGATACGCAGTATTTT.

The CDR3 sequence: CASSVAAGTYEQYF. CDR3 DNA sequence: TGTGCCAGCAGTGTAGCAGCGGGAACTTACGAGCAGTACTTC. This chain joins TRBV27 and TRBJ2-7; TRBD2 aligns across 7 bases. V lost 5 bases, J lost 4 bases, and 8 bases stayed unmatched. The CDR3 has 14 residues. Germline V gene data show CDR1 as MNHEY and CDR2 as SMNVEV (reference sequence).

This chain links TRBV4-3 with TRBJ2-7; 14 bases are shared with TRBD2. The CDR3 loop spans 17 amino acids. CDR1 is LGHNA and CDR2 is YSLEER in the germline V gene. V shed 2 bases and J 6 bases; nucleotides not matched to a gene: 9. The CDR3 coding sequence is TGCGCCAGCAGCCAACTAGGGACTAGCGGGAGAAAATCCGAGCAGTACTTC. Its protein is CASSQLGTSGRKSEQYF.

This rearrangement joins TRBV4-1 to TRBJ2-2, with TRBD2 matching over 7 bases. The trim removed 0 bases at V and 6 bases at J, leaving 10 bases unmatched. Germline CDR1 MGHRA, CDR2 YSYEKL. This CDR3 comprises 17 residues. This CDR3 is CASSQEGQRDYPGELFF. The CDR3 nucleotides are TGCGCCAGCAGCCAAGAAGGCCAGCGGGACTACCCCGGGGAGCTGTTTTTT.

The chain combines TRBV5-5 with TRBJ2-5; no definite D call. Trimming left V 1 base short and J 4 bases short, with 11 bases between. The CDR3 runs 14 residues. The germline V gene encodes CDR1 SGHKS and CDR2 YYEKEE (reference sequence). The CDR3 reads CASSLLAVRETQYF. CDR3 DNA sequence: TGTGCCAGCAGCTTGTTGGCAGTTAGAGAGACCCAGTACTTC.

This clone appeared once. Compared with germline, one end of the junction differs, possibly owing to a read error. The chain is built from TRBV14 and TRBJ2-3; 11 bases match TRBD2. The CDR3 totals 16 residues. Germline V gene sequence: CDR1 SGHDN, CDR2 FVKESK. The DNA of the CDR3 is TGTACCAGCTTACTTAATAGCGGGAGGGGGACAGATACGCAGTATTTT. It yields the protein CTSLLNSGRGTDTQYF.

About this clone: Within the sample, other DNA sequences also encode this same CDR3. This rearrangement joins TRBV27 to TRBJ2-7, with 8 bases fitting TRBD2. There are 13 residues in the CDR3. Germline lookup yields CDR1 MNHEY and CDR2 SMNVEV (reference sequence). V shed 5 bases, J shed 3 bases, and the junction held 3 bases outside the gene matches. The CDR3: CASSGLADYEQYF. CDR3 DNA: TGTGCCAGCAGTGGACTAGCAGACTACGAGCAGTACTTC.

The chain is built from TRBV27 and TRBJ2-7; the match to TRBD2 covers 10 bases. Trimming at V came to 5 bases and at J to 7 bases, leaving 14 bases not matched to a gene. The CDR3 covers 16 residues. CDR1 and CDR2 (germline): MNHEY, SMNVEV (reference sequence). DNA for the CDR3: TGTGCCAGCAGTCCCCTAGGAGCGGGAGGGCCGAAAGAGCAGTACTTC. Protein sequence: CASSPLGAGGPKEQYF.

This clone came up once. For the CDR3, the DNA is TGTGCCAGCAGTCCAATACAGGGGGTAAACACTGAAGCTTTCTTT. It is translated as CASSPIQGVNTEAFF. The chain links TRBV27 to TRBJ1-1; 8 bases are shared with TRBD1. V dropped 5 bases and J dropped 2; count of bases not matched to a gene: 7. Germline V lookup: CDR1 MNHEY, CDR2 SMNVEV (reference sequence). The CDR3 extends over 15 amino acids.

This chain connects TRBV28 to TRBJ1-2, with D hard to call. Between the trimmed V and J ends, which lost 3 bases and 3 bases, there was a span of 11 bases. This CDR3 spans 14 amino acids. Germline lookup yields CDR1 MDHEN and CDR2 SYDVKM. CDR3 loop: CASSLSRGDYGYTF. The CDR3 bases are TGTGCCAGCAGTTTGTCCCGGGGAGACTATGGCTACACCTTC.

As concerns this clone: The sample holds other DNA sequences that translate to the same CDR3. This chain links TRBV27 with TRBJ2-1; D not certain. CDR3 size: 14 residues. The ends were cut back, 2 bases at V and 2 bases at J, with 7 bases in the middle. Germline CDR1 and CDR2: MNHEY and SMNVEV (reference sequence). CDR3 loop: CASSLGLTYNEQFF. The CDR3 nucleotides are TGTGCCAGCAGTTTAGGTCTAACCTACAATGAGCAGTTCTTC.

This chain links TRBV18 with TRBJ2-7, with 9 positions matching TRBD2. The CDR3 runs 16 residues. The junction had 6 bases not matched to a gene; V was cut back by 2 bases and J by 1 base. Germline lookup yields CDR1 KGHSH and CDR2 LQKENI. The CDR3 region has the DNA TGTGCCAGCTCACCATATCCTAGCGGGACATCCTACGAGCAGTACTTC. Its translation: CASSPYPSGTSYEQYF.

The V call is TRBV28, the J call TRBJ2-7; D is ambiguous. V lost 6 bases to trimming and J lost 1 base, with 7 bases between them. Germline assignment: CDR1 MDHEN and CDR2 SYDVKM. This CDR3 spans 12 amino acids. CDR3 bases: TGTGCCAGCAGGTCAGGATCCTACGAGCAGTACTTC. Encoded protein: CASRSGSYEQYF.

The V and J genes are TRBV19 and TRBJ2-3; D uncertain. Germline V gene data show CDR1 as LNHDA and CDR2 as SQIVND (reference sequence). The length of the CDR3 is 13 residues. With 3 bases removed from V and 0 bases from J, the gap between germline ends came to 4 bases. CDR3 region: CASSMSSTDTQYF. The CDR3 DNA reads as TGTGCCAGTAGTATGTCAAGCACAGATACGCAGTATTTT.

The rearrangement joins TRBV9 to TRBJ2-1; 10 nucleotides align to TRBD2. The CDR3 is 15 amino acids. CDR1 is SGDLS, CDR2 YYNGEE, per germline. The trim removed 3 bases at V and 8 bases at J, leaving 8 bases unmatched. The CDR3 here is CASSASGRARDEQFF. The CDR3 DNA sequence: TGTGCCAGCAGCGCAAGCGGGAGGGCCAGGGATGAGCAGTTCTTC.

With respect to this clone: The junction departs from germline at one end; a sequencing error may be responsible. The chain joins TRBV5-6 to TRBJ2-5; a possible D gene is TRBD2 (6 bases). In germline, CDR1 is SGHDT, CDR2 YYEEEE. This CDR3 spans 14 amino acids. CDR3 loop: CASSQWTNQGTQYF. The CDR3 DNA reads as TGTGCCAGCAGCCAATGGACTAATCAAGGGACCCAGTACTTC.